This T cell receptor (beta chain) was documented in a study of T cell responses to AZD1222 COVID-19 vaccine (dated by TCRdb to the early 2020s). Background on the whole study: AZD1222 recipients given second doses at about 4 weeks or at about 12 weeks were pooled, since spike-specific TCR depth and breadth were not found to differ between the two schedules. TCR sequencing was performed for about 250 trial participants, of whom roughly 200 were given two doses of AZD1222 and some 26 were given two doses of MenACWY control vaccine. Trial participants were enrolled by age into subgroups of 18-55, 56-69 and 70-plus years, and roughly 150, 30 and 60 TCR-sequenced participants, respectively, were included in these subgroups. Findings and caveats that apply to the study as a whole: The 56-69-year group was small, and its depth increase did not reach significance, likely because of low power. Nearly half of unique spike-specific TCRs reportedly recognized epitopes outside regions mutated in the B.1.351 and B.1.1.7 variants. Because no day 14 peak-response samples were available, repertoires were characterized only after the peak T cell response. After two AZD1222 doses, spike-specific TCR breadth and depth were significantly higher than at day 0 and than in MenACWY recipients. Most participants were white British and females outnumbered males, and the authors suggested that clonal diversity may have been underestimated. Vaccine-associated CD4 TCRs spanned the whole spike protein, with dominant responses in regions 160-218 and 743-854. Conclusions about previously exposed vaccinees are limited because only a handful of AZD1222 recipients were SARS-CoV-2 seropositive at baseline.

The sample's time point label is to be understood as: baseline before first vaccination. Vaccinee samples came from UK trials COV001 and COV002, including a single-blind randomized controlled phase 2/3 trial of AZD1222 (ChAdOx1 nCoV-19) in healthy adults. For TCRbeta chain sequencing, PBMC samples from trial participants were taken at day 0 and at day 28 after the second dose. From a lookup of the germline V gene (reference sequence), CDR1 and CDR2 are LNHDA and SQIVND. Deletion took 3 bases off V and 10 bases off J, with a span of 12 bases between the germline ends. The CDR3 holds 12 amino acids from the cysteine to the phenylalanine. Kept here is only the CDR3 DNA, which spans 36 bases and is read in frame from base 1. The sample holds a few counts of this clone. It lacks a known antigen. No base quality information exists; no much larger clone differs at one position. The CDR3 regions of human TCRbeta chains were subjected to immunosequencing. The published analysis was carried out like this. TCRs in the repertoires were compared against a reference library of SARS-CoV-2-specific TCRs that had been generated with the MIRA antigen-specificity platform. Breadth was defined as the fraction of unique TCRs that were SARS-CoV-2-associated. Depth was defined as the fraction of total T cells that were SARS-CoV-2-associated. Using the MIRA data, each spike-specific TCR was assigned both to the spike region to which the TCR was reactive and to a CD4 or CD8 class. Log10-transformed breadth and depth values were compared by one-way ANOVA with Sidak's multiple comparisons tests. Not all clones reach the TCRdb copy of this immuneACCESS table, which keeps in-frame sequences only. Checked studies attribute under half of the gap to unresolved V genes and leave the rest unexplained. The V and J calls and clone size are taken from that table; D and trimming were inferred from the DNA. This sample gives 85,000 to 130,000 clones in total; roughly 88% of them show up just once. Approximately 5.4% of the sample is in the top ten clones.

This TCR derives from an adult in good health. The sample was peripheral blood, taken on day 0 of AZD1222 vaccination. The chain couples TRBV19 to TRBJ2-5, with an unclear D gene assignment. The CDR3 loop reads CASSMDTFNQYF. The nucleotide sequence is TGTGCCAGTAGTATGGATACCTTCAACCAGTACTTC.